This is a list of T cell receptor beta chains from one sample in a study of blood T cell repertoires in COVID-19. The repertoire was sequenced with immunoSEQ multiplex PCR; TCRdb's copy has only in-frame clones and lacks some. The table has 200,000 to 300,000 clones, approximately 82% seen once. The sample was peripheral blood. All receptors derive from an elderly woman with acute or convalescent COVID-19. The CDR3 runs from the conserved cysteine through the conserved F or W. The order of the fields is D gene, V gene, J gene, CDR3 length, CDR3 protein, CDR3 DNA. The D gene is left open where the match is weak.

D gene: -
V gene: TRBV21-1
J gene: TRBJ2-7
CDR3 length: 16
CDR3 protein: CASSKPPQTGDGEQYF
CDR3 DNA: TGTGCCAGCAGCAAACCCCCCCAGACAGGGGATGGCGAGCAGTACTTC

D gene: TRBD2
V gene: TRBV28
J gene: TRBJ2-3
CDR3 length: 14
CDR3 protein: CASSLAGVTDTQYF
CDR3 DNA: TGTGCCAGCAGCCTAGCGGGAGTTACAGATACGCAGTATTTT

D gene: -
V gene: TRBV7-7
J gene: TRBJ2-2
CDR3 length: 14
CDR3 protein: CASSLLANTGELFF
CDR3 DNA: TGTGCCAGCAGCTTACTCGCGAACACCGGGGAGCTGTTTTTT

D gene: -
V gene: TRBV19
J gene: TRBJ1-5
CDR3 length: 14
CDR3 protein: CASSTRQNNQPQHF
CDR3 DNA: TGTGCCAGTAGTACCCGACAGAACAATCAGCCCCAGCATTTT

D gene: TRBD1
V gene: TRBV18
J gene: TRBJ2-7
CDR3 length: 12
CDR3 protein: CASTTGQGEQYF
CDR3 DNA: TGTGCCAGCACGACAGGGCAAGGCGAGCAGTACTTC

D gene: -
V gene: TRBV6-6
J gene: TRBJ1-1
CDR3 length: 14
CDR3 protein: CASSRDGGRTEAFF
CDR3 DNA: TGTGCCAGCAGCCGCGACGGGGGGCGGACTGAAGCTTTCTTT

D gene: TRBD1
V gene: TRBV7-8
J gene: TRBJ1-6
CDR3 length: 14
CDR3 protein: CASSSGQPNSPLHF
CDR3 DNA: TGTGCCAGCAGCTCGGGACAGCCTAATTCACCCCTCCACTTT

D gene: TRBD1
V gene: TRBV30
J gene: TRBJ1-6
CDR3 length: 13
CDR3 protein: CAWVGQGGSPLHF
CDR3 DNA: TGTGCCTGGGTAGGACAGGGTGGTTCACCCCTCCACTTT

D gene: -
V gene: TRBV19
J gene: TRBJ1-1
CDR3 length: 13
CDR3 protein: CASRVAPNTEAFF
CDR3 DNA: TGTGCCAGTAGAGTGGCCCCAAACACTGAAGCTTTCTTT

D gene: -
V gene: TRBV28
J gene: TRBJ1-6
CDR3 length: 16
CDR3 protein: CASRPVTAGLVSPLHF
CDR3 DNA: TGTGCCAGCAGGCCAGTTACGGCAGGGTTGGTTTCACCCCTCCACTTT

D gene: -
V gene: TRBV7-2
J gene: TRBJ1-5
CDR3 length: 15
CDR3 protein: CASSVRGDGNQPQHF
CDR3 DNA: TGTGCCAGCAGCGTCAGGGGAGATGGCAATCAGCCCCAGCATTTT

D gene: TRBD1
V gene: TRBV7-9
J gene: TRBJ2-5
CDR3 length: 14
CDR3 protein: CASSQDRAGETQYF
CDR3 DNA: TGTGCCAGCAGCCAGGACAGGGCGGGAGAGACCCAGTACTTC

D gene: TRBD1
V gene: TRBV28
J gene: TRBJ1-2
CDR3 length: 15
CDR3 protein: CASSLGQGLIYGYTF
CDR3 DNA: TGTGCCAGCAGTCTAGGACAGGGACTGATTTATGGCTACACCTTC

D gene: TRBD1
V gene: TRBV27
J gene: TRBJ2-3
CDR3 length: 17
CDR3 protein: CASSLSGLGQRTDTQYF
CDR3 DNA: TGTGCCAGCAGTTTATCTGGCTTGGGACAGCGCACAGATACGCAGTATTTT

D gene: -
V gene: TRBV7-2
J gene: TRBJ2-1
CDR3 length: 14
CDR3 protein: CASSRADTYNEQFF
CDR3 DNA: TGTGCCAGCAGCCGGGCGGACACCTACAATGAGCAGTTCTTC

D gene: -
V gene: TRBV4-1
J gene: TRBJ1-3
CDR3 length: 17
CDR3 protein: CASSQGGHRSSGNTIYF
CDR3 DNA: TGCGCCAGCAGCCAAGGTGGACACCGAAGCTCTGGAAACACCATATATTTT

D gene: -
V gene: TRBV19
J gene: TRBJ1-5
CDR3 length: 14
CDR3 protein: CASRAGRANQPQHF
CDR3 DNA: TGTGCCAGTAGGGCGGGACGGGCGAATCAGCCCCAGCATTTT

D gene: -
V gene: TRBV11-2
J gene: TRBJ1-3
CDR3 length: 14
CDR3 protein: CASSLDPGGNTIYF
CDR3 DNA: TGTGCCAGCAGCTTAGATCCCGGTGGAAACACCATATATTTT

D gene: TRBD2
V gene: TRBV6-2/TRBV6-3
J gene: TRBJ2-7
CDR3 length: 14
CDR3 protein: CASSPWTSGYEQYF
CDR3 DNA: TGTGCCAGCAGCCCTTGGACTAGCGGCTACGAGCAGTACTTC

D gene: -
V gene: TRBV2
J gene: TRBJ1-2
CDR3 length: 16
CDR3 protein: CASTSSRQSNSYGYTF
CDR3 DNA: TGTGCCAGCACCAGCAGTCGACAGTCGAATTCCTATGGCTACACCTTC

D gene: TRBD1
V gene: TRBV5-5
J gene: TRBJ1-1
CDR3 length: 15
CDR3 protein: CASSFGDSPNTEAFF
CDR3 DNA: TGTGCCAGCAGCTTCGGGGACAGCCCCAACACTGAAGCTTTCTTT

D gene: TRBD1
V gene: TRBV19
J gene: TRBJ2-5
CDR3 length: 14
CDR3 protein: CASSDRGRSETQYF
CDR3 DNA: TGTGCCAGTAGTGACAGGGGGCGAAGTGAGACCCAGTACTTC